This T cell receptor beta chain was identified during a study of beta chain features in type 1 diabetes. Overall study context: Researchers looked at approximately 110,000,000 sorted cells across all samples. The study's findings and limits: PCR might show a preference for shorter templates, equally across patients and controls. Naive, central memory and Treg TCRB repertoires seemed to resemble each other more closely in patients than they did in healthy donors. HLA effects on TCRB rearrangement stayed unresolved here.

CDR3 size: 15 residues. The V end was cut by 4 bases, the J end by 3 bases, with 14 bases between. The germline V gene has CDR1 SGHRS and CDR2 YFSETQ. About this clone itself: Antigen specificity is unknown.

All of the isolated RNA was reverse transcribed, so expressed TCRB transcripts were sequenced. TCRdb's copy holds only in-frame clones and misses some; the assay was immunoSEQ multiplex PCR. The table has hundreds of thousands of clones, more than 65% seen once. The sample comprised naive CD4+ T cells from blood. This receptor was taken from a man aged 30 to 45 in good health. The genes are TRBV5-1 and TRBJ2-1; TRBD1 is a possible D gene (6 bases). Here the CDR3 reads CASSPRRTDYNEQFF. DNA of the CDR3: TGCGCCAGCAGCCCTCGACGGACAGACTACAATGAGCAGTTCTTC.